What follows are 29 T cell receptor beta chains derived from one specimen sequenced in a study of blood T cell repertoires in COVID-19. Sequencing was performed with immunoSEQ multiplex PCR; in TCRdb, only in-frame clones are kept and a portion is missing. The sample contains over 120,000 clones, 76% of which appear only once. Sequenced: peripheral blood. These receptors all stem from a woman at least 80 years old with active or convalescent COVID-19.

V is TRBV5-6 and J is TRBJ1-5; 8 positions agree with TRBD1. Germline CDR1 and CDR2: SGHDT and YYEEEE. V lost 6 bases and J lost 3; bases outside the gene matches: 11. The CDR3 runs 16 residues. CDR3 in amino acids: CASTHPPGQVNQPQHF. CDR3 DNA: TGTGCCAGCACACATCCTCCGGGACAGGTCAATCAGCCCCAGCATTTT.

The chain links TRBV4-3 to TRBJ1-2; TRBD1 matches at 11 bases. CDR3 size: 15 residues. Germline-derived CDR1 and CDR2 are LGHNA and YSLEER. V shed 3 bases, J shed 7 bases, and the junction held 7 bases outside the gene matches. The CDR3 coding sequence is TGCGCCAGCAGCCAGAACTGGGACAGGGGGGCTGGCTACACCTTC. The encoded protein is CASSQNWDRGAGYTF.

The chain employs TRBV9 and TRBJ2-3, with TRBD1 identical over 7 bases. Germline trimming cut 4 bases from V and 5 bases from J; bases unmatched to any gene: 19. CDR1 is SGDLS and CDR2 is YYNGEE in the germline V gene. CDR3 length: 18 amino acids. The DNA of the CDR3 is TGTGCCAGCAGCACAAATAACAAGACAGGGCTTCGGGGAGATACGCAGTATTTT. Translated: CASSTNNKTGLRGDTQYF.

V usage is TRBV7-3 and J usage is TRBJ1-1; 10 positions match TRBD1. This CDR3 is 13 amino acids long. CDR1 SGHTA and CDR2 FQGTGA come from the germline V gene. The trim removed 4 bases at V and 5 bases at J, leaving 1 base unmatched. The CDR3 bases are TGTGCCAGCAGCTCGGGACAGGGGACTGAAGCTTTCTTT. Its protein is CASSSGQGTEAFF.

The rearrangement links TRBV7-9 to TRBJ1-5; 7 bases are a match to TRBD1. The germline CDR1 and CDR2 sequences are SEHNR and FQNEAQ (reference sequence). Trimming removed 3 bases from V and 7 bases from J; junction bases left unmatched: 9. The CDR3 runs 15 residues. This chain's CDR3 is CASSLGTGVGQPQHF. The CDR3 nucleotides are TGTGCCAGCAGCTTGGGAACAGGGGTCGGACAGCCCCAGCATTTT.

The genes are TRBV24-1 and TRBJ1-5; 7 positions match TRBD1. J lost 3 bases, V lost 8 bases, and 3 bases had no gene match. Germline CDR1 and CDR2: KGHDR and SFDVKD. This CDR3 has 13 residues. The CDR3 loop reads CATKGANNQPQHF. The DNA of the CDR3 is TGTGCCACCAAGGGGGCGAACAATCAGCCCCAGCATTTT.

The chain recombines TRBV6-1 with TRBJ2-5, with D maybe TRBD2 (6 bases). V gave up 3 bases and J gave up 3 bases, with 14 bases separating them. Germline V gene lookup returns CDR1 MNHNS and CDR2 SASEGT. The CDR3 runs to 15 residues. The CDR3 DNA follows: TGTGCCAGCAGTGATTGGGGGGACGGTAAAGAGACCCAGTACTTC. Translating gives CASSDWGDGKETQYF.

The chain combines TRBV28 with TRBJ1-5; 9 bases line up with TRBD1. The CDR3 is 14 residues long. Per the germline V gene, CDR1 is MDHEN and CDR2 is SYDVKM. V lost 3 bases and J lost 7; bases outside the gene matches: 4. The CDR3 region is CASSLGQGGQPQHF. Here the CDR3 DNA reads TGTGCCAGCAGTTTGGGACAGGGAGGACAGCCCCAGCATTTT.

V usage is TRBV11-1 and J usage is TRBJ1-3; D may be TRBD1 (6 bases). The CDR3 consists of 15 residues. Germline V lookup: CDR1 SGHAT, CDR2 FQDESV (reference sequence). V was pared by 7 bases and J by 0 bases, with 13 bases between. For the CDR3, the DNA is TGTGCCAGCAAGGCGGACAGCCACTCTGGAAACACCATATATTTT. Encoded protein: CASKADSHSGNTIYF.

V is TRBV10-3 and J is TRBJ2-1; TRBD1 agrees at 8 bases. There are 14 residues in the CDR3. V shed 4 bases and J 10 bases; nucleotides not matched to a gene: 9. CDR1 is ENHRY and CDR2 is SYGVKD in the germline V gene. In DNA form, the CDR3 reads TGTGCCATCAGTGCGGGGCAGGGGGCAGGCGAGCAGTTCTTC. Protein product: CAISAGQGAGEQFF.

DNA for the CDR3: TGTGCCAGCTCCTCACTTGAGGAGCAGTACTTC. Residues: CASSSLEEQYF. The rearrangement links TRBV18 to TRBJ2-7; no definite D call. Deletions cut 6 bases from V and 7 bases from J, with 10 bases between. Looked up from germline, CDR1 is KGHSH and CDR2 is LQKENI. The CDR3 spans 11 residues.

The rearrangement joins TRBV27 to TRBJ1-5; no clear D gene. The V end was cut by 0 bases, the J end by 9 bases, with 21 bases between. The CDR3 contains 17 residues. Germline CDR1 and CDR2: MNHEY and SMNVEV (reference sequence). The CDR3 region is CASSLSQSGARRRPQHF. CDR3 coding DNA: TGTGCCAGCAGTTTATCCCAGAGCGGCGCGCGGAGGCGGCCCCAGCATTTT.

This sequence joins TRBV30 and TRBJ2-7; possibly TRBD1 for D (6 bases). V was pared by 2 bases and J by 7 bases, with 15 bases between. Germline V gene lookup returns CDR1 GTSNPN and CDR2 SVGIG (reference sequence). The CDR3 runs to 13 residues. CDR3 region: CAWSRQDLGEQYF. The DNA for the CDR3 is TGTGCCTGGAGTCGACAGGACCTCGGGGAGCAGTACTTC.

V is TRBV5-8 and J is TRBJ2-5, with TRBD1 matching over 7 bases. The CDR3 contains 16 residues. The J segment lost 6 bases and the V segment lost 0 bases, leaving 11 bases of the junction unmatched. CDR1 is SGHTS, CDR2 YDEGEE, per germline. The CDR3 protein is CASSLDGTAVGKTQYF. Here the CDR3 DNA reads TGTGCCAGCAGCTTGGATGGGACAGCCGTAGGGAAGACCCAGTACTTC.

This chain links TRBV7-8 with TRBJ2-1; tentative D call: TRBD2 (6 bases). Per the germline V gene, CDR1 is SGHVS and CDR2 is FQNEAQ. Trimming left V 5 bases short and J 0 bases short, with 11 bases between. CDR3 length: 15 residues. CDR3 DNA: TGTGCCAGCAGCGCCGCGGGGTTCTCCTACAATGAGCAGTTCTTC. It is translated as CASSAAGFSYNEQFF.

This clone was found a few times. The V gene is TRBV18, the J gene TRBJ2-7, with D maybe TRBD2 (6 bases). This CDR3 has 13 amino acids. V gave up 2 bases and J gave up 7 bases, with 12 bases separating them. The germline V gene has CDR1 KGHSH and CDR2 LQKENI. The CDR3 protein is CASSPGGTGEQYF. DNA of the CDR3: TGTGCCAGCTCACCAGGAGGGACGGGAGAGCAGTACTTC. Looking up the rest from reference TRBV18 and TRBJ2-7 gives the full variable domain: NAGVMQNPRHLVRRRGQEARLRCSPMKGHSHVYWYRQLPEEGLKFMVYLQKENIIDESGMPKERFSAEFPKEGPSILRIQQVVRGDSAAYFCASSPGGTGEQYFGPGTRLTVT.

The V call is TRBV27, the J call TRBJ1-2, with TRBD1 matching 7 bases. This CDR3 has 15 residues. The germline CDR1 and CDR2 sequences are MNHEY and SMNVEV (reference sequence). J lost 4 bases, V lost 1 base, and 6 bases had no gene match. This chain's CDR3 is CASSLLAQGSYGYTF. The CDR3 nucleotides are TGTGCCAGCAGTTTATTGGCACAGGGGAGCTATGGCTACACCTTC.

This clone appeared once. CDR3 in amino acids: CASSIQLRGLSTDTQYF. CDR3 DNA: TGTGCCAGTAGTATACAGTTGAGGGGACTCAGCACAGATACGCAGTATTTT. The chain couples TRBV19 to TRBJ2-3; D is perhaps TRBD2 (6 bases). Germline CDR1 reads LNHDA; CDR2 reads SQIVND (reference sequence). The CDR3 extends over 17 amino acids. V shed 2 bases and J shed 0 bases, with 15 bases lying between them.

This sequence joins TRBV28 and TRBJ1-2; D gene ambiguous. This CDR3 is built from 14 residues. Between the trimmed V and J ends, which lost 7 bases and 2 bases, there was a span of 14 bases. In germline, CDR1 is MDHEN, CDR2 SYDVKM. The CDR3 DNA is TGTGCCAGCACTTCGGGAATTAGGAACTATGGCTACACCTTC. This codes for CASTSGIRNYGYTF.

This clone was seen only a few times. This CDR3 is CASSQTGGVYTF. CDR3 coding DNA: TGTGCCAGCAGCCAGACCGGGGGTGTCTACACCTTC. The chain couples TRBV12-3 or TRBV12-4 to TRBJ1-2; possibly TRBD1 for D (5 bases). V shed 6 bases and J shed 10 bases, with 15 bases lying between them. The CDR3 loop spans 12 amino acids.

The V and J genes are TRBV6-5 and TRBJ1-5; a possible D gene is TRBD1 (5 bases). CDR1 MNHEY and CDR2 SVGAGI come from the germline V gene. The CDR3 runs 15 residues. Trimming removed 10 bases at V and 3 bases at J, with 19 bases between. CDR3 region: CATSEGFLSNQPQHF. The CDR3 coding sequence is TGTGCCACCTCGGAGGGGTTCTTATCCAATCAGCCCCAGCATTTT.

The V call is TRBV6-5, the J call TRBJ2-1; tentative D call: TRBD1 (5 bases). The V end lost 4 bases, the J end lost 7 bases, and 17 bases lay between the germline ends. This CDR3 has 15 residues. CDR1 MNHEY and CDR2 SVGAGI come from the germline V gene. As DNA, the CDR3 is TGTGCCAGCAGTTTCGGTGCGACAGCAAAGAATGAGCAGTTCTTC. Amino acid sequence: CASSFGATAKNEQFF.

J is TRBJ1-2 and V is TRBV9, with 7 nucleotides matching TRBD1. The CDR3 consists of 13 residues. Germline CDR1 SGDLS, CDR2 YYNGEE. V gave up 3 bases and J gave up 4 bases; unmatched junction bases: 3. The chain's CDR3 is CASSAGQSYGYTF. Here the CDR3 DNA reads TGTGCCAGCAGCGCGGGACAGAGCTATGGCTACACCTTC.

This clone appeared once. This rearrangement joins TRBV7-6 to TRBJ2-5, with 12 bases matching TRBD2. The CDR3 extends over 16 amino acids. Germline-derived CDR1 and CDR2 are SGHVS and FNYEAQ. Trimming took 3 bases from V and 5 from J; bases not matched to a gene: 7. The CDR3 nucleotides are TGTGCCAGCAGCTTGAGGACTAGCGGGGTGATGGAGACCCAGTACTTC. Translating it yields CASSLRTSGVMETQYF.

The DNA for the CDR3 is TGTGCCAGCAGCCGCGGGGCGGGGAAAACAGATACGCAGTATTTT. Its protein product is CASSRGAGKTDTQYF. The V and J genes are TRBV7-2 and TRBJ2-3; D perhaps matches TRBD2 (6 bases). Germline V lookup: CDR1 SGHTA, CDR2 FQGNSA. Trimming took off 5 bases at V and 3 bases at J, with 15 bases between the two ends. CDR3 length: 15 amino acids. Full variable domain (outside the CDR3, taken from reference TRBV7-2 and TRBJ2-3): GAGVSQSPSNKVTEKGKDVELRCDPISGHTALYWYRQSLGQGLEFLIYFQGNSAPDKSGLPSDRFSAERTGGSVSTLTIQRTQQEDSAVYLCASSRGAGKTDTQYFGPGTRLTVL.

The gene calls are TRBV10-3 and TRBJ2-7; 8 bases fit TRBD1. CDR1 and CDR2 (germline): ENHRY, SYGVKD. V lost 4 bases to trimming and J lost 5 bases; unmatched junction nucleotides: 10. The CDR3 is 15 residues long. The CDR3 reads CAISAGQGVIHEQYF. The CDR3 DNA sequence: TGTGCCATCAGTGCCGGACAGGGTGTTATACACGAGCAGTACTTC.

The chain carries TRBV30 and TRBJ1-1, with D unresolved. V lost 5 bases and J 3 bases, leaving 13 bases between the germline ends. The V gene's germline CDR1 is GTSNPN and CDR2 SVGIG (reference sequence). This CDR3 is built from 13 residues. The CDR3 DNA is TGTGCCTGGGGTGCATGGGCCGACACTGAAGCTTTCTTT. Amino acid sequence: CAWGAWADTEAFF. Full variable domain (rest looked up from reference TRBV30 and TRBJ1-1): SQTIHQWPATLVQPVGSPLSLECTVEGTSNPNLYWYRQAAGRGLQLLFYSVGIGQISSEVPQNLSASRPQDRQFILSSKKLLLSDSGFYLCAWGAWADTEAFFGQGTRLTVV.

This chain connects TRBV7-2 to TRBJ1-6, with a tentative D call TRBD1 (5 bases). Germline assignment: CDR1 SGHTA and CDR2 FQGNSA. The CDR3 runs to 14 residues. Trimming took 3 bases from V and 10 from J, leaving 13 bases between them. In nucleotides, the CDR3 is TGTGCCAGCAGCTTTGGCGACAGATCCTCACCCCTCCACTTT. Translating it yields CASSFGDRSSPLHF.

This chain joins TRBV28 and TRBJ1-3; D is undetermined. The CDR3 has 15 residues. The germline V gene has CDR1 MDHEN and CDR2 SYDVKM. The V and J ends lost 2 bases and 2 bases respectively, with 10 bases between them. The CDR3 is CASSLTTPTGNTIYF. CDR3 nucleotides: TGTGCCAGCAGTTTAACGACTCCCACTGGAAACACCATATATTTT.